This T cell receptor (beta chain) was captured by sequencing in a study of blood T cells in healthy people across ages. Findings and limits, study-wide: With age, beta diversity per million T cells declined roughly linearly, significantly by 30 to 40.

CDR1 ENHRY and CDR2 SYGVKD come from the germline V gene. The CDR3 is 14 amino acids. Trimming pared 6 bases from V and 6 bases from J, leaving 15 bases between. Next came a second PCR, run for about 7 to 12 cycles, which used a sample-barcoded 5' primer along with a J-beta primer mix. In TCRdb, the 5' RACE reads were re-called with MiXCR into one record per CDR3 protein. The sample holds roughly 800,000 distinct CDR3 sequences; around 25% are singletons and the top ten take more than 7.5%. This clonotype was detected a few times. What it recognizes is unknown. In addition, the sample was reused for a study of T cells of mothers and their children. That work contributes: The people who donated were three healthy Caucasian mothers and their six children.

The sequenced material came from blood. V usage is TRBV10-3 and J usage is TRBJ2-1, with D tentatively TRBD2 (5 bases). The source is a boy aged 5 to 17 in good health. The CDR3 region has the DNA TGTGCCATCAGAGAACCCCGTCGGGGCAATGAGCAGTTCTTC. It specifies CAIREPRRGNEQFF.